This T cell receptor (beta chain) was captured in a study of regulatory T cells in long-lasting Graves disease. Overall study results and limits: Favored usage of TRBV28, TRBJ1-2 and TRBJ2-5 was recorded in persistent disease.

The CDR3 contains 13 residues. V was pared by 5 bases and J by 7 bases, with 14 bases between. Germline V CDR1 and CDR2: LNHDA, SQIVND (reference sequence). Stated time point: newly diagnosed GD, antithyroid drugs for less than 3 months. Extracted RNA from PBMCs served as the source of the TCR library. At least ten counts were recorded for this clonotype. The antigen is not known. Building the TCR beta libraries relied on iRepertoire HTBI primers, and CDR3 regions underwent Arm-PCR. From the multiplex PCR reads, TCRdb called clonotypes with MiXCR, one entry per CDR3 protein. The profile covers about 300,000 distinct CDR3 sequences, with 18% appearing a single time and 38% taken by the ten largest.

The receptor was derived from a female donor with Graves disease. This specimen consisted of peripheral blood mononuclear cells (PBMCs), obtained at new diagnosis, from a patient treated with antithyroid drugs. The rearrangement joins TRBV19 to TRBJ1-2, with unresolved D. CDR3: CASSPQGLGGYTF. For the CDR3, the DNA is TGTGCCAGTAGTCCCCAAGGTCTGGGTGGCTACACCTTC.